This record covers a single T cell receptor beta chain. The antigen it recognizes is unknown. No quality values exist for individual bases; no much larger clone is one base distant. TCRbeta CDR3 regions were amplified from genomic DNA using the immunoSEQ Assay, a bias-controlled multiplex PCR. The authors processed their data as follows. Within the assay, amplification of reference gene primers was used to estimate how many nucleated cells each sample contained. To quantify the absolute abundance of each unique TCRbeta CDR3 rearrangement, sequence reads were collapsed and filtered. For each sample, productive Simpson clonality was calculated as the square root of Simpson's diversity index over productive rearrangements. TCRdb took over this immuneACCESS table, retaining in-frame rearrangements with V and J assigned. Such tables are incomplete; in checked studies, under half of the missing clones stem from an unresolved V gene, and the remainder is unexplained. D and trimming come from the DNA, and the V and J calls and clone size come from that table. The sample has approximately 670,000 clones on record, 85% to 90% of them singletons. The top ten clonotypes cover about 0.26% of the sample.

The CDR3 holds 16 amino acids from the cysteine to the phenylalanine. Kept here is only the CDR3 DNA, which spans 48 bases and is read in frame from base 1. Via the germline V gene, CDR1 is SNHLY and CDR2 FYNNEI. Trimming takes 6 bases off V and 6 bases off J; junction bases not matched to a gene: 16. This entry belongs to a study of blood T cell repertoires in COVID-19 (TCRdb year 2020). About the study as a whole: The collaborator samples originated in the United States, Italy and Spain and spanned the acute and convalescent phases of COVID-19. Where HLA class I and class II types were available, the types were taken from metadata supplied by the sample provider, not from assay-based typing. The material from the prospective study consisted of cDNA or gDNA derived from T cells, B-cell-depleted T cells, or PBMCs. The samples were drawn from two sources: the first 160 participants of the ongoing ImmuneRACE study, and approximately 1,300 subjects contributed by 6 global collaborators. Deeply sampled blood TCRbeta repertoires from subjects exposed to, actively infected with, or recovered from COVID-19 were included in the dataset. The repertoires were released in a freely available public database meant as a resource for research on the immune response to SARS-CoV-2. Sample metadata almost always included a de-identified subject ID, COVID-19 status, age in years and sex.

Summary of the overall study and its limitations: How much clinical and demographic metadata was included differed by source and by participant, and the metadata was provided uncurated.

The collaborating institutions used their own protocols to collect whole blood in K2EDTA tubes. For TCRbeta analysis, collaborators shipped samples as frozen whole blood, isolated PBMCs, or DNA extracted from either of those sample types. Sequences were obtained from peripheral blood. The chain was built from TRBV2 and TRBJ2-7, with TRBD1 matching 8 junction bases. The sequence was obtained from a woman younger than 30 with acute or convalescent COVID-19. The CDR3 has the sequence CASRDRVWAEKREQYF. The DNA sequence follows: TGTGCCAGCAGGGACAGGGTGTGGGCTGAGAAACGCGAGCAGTACTTC.